This passage covers 24 T cell receptor beta chains from one sample sequenced in a study of CD4 T cells in relation to SARS-CoV-2 and coronaviruses. This table comes from immunoSEQ multiplex PCR, and its TCRdb copy is limited to in-frame clones, with some not included. The sample lists approximately 25,000 clones; more than 60% were seen once. Before the COVID-19 pandemic, during about 2011-2019, CD4+ T cells were taken from unexposed donors. CD4+ T cells were isolated from the cells after nine to eleven days of culture. These receptors are not linked to any known antigen. Sequencing used CD4+ T cells from PBMCs, cultured in vitro. These TCRs come from a human donor in good health.

This clone was detected once. The V gene is TRBV1, the J gene TRBJ1-2; the table names TRBD1, a call not compared with the DNA. TRBV1 is flagged as a pseudogene. This CDR3 comprises 14 residues. CDR3 DNA: TGCACCAGCAGGCGTACGACAGGGTCCGATGGCTACACCTTC. Translation: CTSRRTTGSDGYTF.

V usage is TRBV3-1 (or the pseudogene TRBV3-2) and J usage is TRBJ2-7; TRBD2 agrees at 7 bases. Trimming at V came to 1 base and at J to 6 bases, leaving 9 bases not matched to a gene. This CDR3 region has 15 residues. CDR1 is LGHDT, CDR2 YNNKEL, per germline (reference sequence). Here the CDR3 DNA reads TGTGCCAGCAGCCAAGCGGAGGCGGGAGCCTTCGAGCAGTACTTC. Amino acid sequence: CASSQAEAGAFEQYF.

The chain combines TRBV27 with TRBJ2-3; 8 bases are a match to TRBD2. The germline CDR1 and CDR2 sequences are MNHEY and SMNVEV (reference sequence). The CDR3 runs to 16 residues. J was trimmed by 2 bases and V by 7 bases; bases with no gene match: 11. The CDR3 loop reads CASNVRGDRPTDTQYF. The CDR3, as DNA: TGTGCCAGCAACGTGCGGGGGGACCGCCCCACAGATACGCAGTATTTT.

The J gene is TRBJ2-1, the V gene TRBV11-3, with D perhaps matching TRBD2 (5 bases). Germline V gene sequence: CDR1 SGHNT, CDR2 YENEEA. The CDR3 runs to 15 residues. Trimming took 2 bases from V and 9 from J, leaving 17 bases between them. In DNA form, the CDR3 reads TGTGCCAGCAGCTTATATAGTAATGGCCGGGGTGAGCAGTTCTTC. Translation: CASSLYSNGRGEQFF.

This clone was seen once. The chain links TRBV30 to TRBJ1-2; D possibly corresponds to TRBD1 (5 bases). This CDR3 comprises 14 residues. Germline CDR1 is GTSNPN and CDR2 is SVGIG (reference sequence). The V end was cut by 3 bases, the J end by 6 bases, with 17 bases between. CDR3 nucleotide sequence: TGTGCCTGGAGCCCCACTCTGAGGGGCAATGGCTACACCTTC. As protein: CAWSPTLRGNGYTF.

This rearrangement joins TRBV19 to TRBJ1-3; no definite D call. This CDR3 has 19 amino acids. Trimming took off 4 bases at V and 0 bases at J, with 22 bases between the two ends. Germline V gives CDR1 LNHDA, CDR2 SQIVND (reference sequence). DNA of the CDR3: TGTGCCAGTAGTACATATCCCAGCTTGACGGGAAGCTCTGGAAACACCATATATTTT. Its translation: CASSTYPSLTGSSGNTIYF.

V and J are TRBV19 and TRBJ1-4; D is undetermined. The CDR3 consists of 14 residues. Germline CDR1 LNHDA, CDR2 SQIVND (reference sequence). Deletions cut 6 bases from V and 6 bases from J, with 14 bases between. DNA of the CDR3: TGTGCCAGTAGGAAGACGTATCTTTATGAAAAACTGTTTTTT. Protein: CASRKTYLYEKLFF.

This clone was found a few times. J is TRBJ2-7 and V is TRBV7-9, with D tentatively TRBD2 (6 bases). The V gene lost 5 bases and the J gene lost 5 bases, with 13 bases spanning the gap. The germline CDR1 and CDR2 sequences are SEHNR and FQNEAQ (reference sequence). This CDR3 contains 13 residues. In DNA form, the CDR3 reads TGTGCCAGCAGCCCCGCAGGAGGGAACGAGCAGTACTTC. Translation gives CASSPAGGNEQYF.

V gene TRBV7-3 combines with J gene TRBJ2-3, with no clear D. This CDR3 contains 12 residues. Germline loops: CDR1 SGHTA, CDR2 FQGTGA. V was clipped by 3 bases and J by 1 base, with 2 bases between them. The DNA of the CDR3 is TGTGCCAGCAGCTTCGGCACAGATACGCAGTATTTT. Encoded protein: CASSFGTDTQYF.

The chain combines TRBV7-9 with TRBJ2-5; D gene ambiguous. In germline, CDR1 is SEHNR, CDR2 FQNEAQ (reference sequence). The CDR3 has 16 residues. The ends were cut back, 1 base at V and 2 bases at J, with 14 bases in the middle. CDR3 sequence: CASSLGPGLGQETQYF. The CDR3 coding sequence is TGTGCCAGCAGCTTAGGTCCGGGTTTGGGGCAAGAGACCCAGTACTTC.

The rearrangement links TRBV9 to TRBJ2-1, with TRBD1 matching 9 bases. The germline V gene has CDR1 SGDLS and CDR2 YYNGEE. With V trimmed by 2 bases and J by 4 bases, 4 bases remained unmatched. CDR3 length: 15 amino acids. CDR3 DNA: TGTGCCAGCAGCGTTAGGACAGGGGAATACAATGAGCAGTTCTTC. It specifies CASSVRTGEYNEQFF. Full variable domain (rest looked up from reference TRBV9 and TRBJ2-1): DSGVTQTPKHLITATGQRVTLRCSPRSGDLSVYWYQQSLDQGLQFLIQYYNGEERAKGNILERFSAQQFPDLHSELNLSSLELGDSALYFCASSVRTGEYNEQFFGPGTRLTVL.

This chain uses TRBV27 with TRBJ1-3, with D tentatively TRBD1 (6 bases). Trimming removed 5 bases at V and 7 bases at J, with 15 bases between. Germline values: CDR1 MNHEY, CDR2 SMNVEV (reference sequence). The CDR3 consists of 14 residues. This CDR3 is CASSQTGIWNTIYF. The CDR3 nucleotides read TGTGCCAGCAGTCAAACAGGGATTTGGAACACCATATATTTT.

This chain's CDR3 is CASSQDGLAGGLGDEQFF. CDR3 DNA sequence: TGTGCCAGCAGCCAAGATGGACTAGCGGGAGGGCTTGGGGATGAGCAGTTCTTC. The rearrangement links TRBV4-2 to TRBJ2-1, with 15 bases fitting TRBD2. V shed 0 bases, J shed 8 bases, and the junction held 8 bases outside the gene matches. CDR1 and CDR2 (germline): LGHNA, YNFKEQ. The CDR3 length is 18 residues.

This chain links TRBV7-9 with TRBJ2-3; TRBD1 is a possible D gene (5 bases). CDR1 is SEHNR and CDR2 is FQNEAQ in the germline V gene (reference sequence). Trimming left V 8 bases short and J 4 bases short, with 19 bases between. This CDR3 is built from 15 residues. For the CDR3, the DNA is TGTGCCAGCTCGGTCGGCAGGGTGGTTGCAGATACGCAGTATTTT. Residues: CASSVGRVVADTQYF.

The chain carries TRBV11-3 and TRBJ2-1, with 9 positions matching TRBD2. Germline CDR1 reads SGHNT; CDR2 reads YENEEA. This CDR3 contains 19 residues. The V segment lost 9 bases and the J segment 7 bases; nucleotides outside the gene matches: 25. In DNA, the CDR3 is TGTGCCAGACACTCAAACCTGTTCGGGCAGCGGGAGGTTTTAAATGAGCAGTTCTTC. Residues: CARHSNLFGQREVLNEQFF.

The chain recombines TRBV7-9 with TRBJ2-2; D gene ambiguous. The V gene lost 5 bases and the J gene lost 3 bases, with 16 bases spanning the gap. Per the germline V gene, CDR1 is SEHNR and CDR2 is FQNEAQ (reference sequence). The CDR3 totals 16 residues. Written as DNA, the CDR3 is TGTGCCAGCAGCATAGGTGTGGGAACGGACACCGGGGAGCTGTTTTTT. Translation: CASSIGVGTDTGELFF.

This sequence joins TRBV3-1 (or the pseudogene TRBV3-2) and TRBJ2-1; tentative D call: TRBD2 (6 bases). Trimming stripped 1 base from V and 3 bases from J, with 10 bases between. The CDR3 is made up of 15 amino acids. Germline values: CDR1 LGHDT, CDR2 YNNKEL (reference sequence). The CDR3 region is CASSQAGTVYNEQFF. CDR3 bases: TGTGCCAGCAGCCAAGCGGGGACTGTCTACAATGAGCAGTTCTTC.

This chain uses TRBV10-1 with TRBJ2-3, with 9 bases fitting TRBD2. The junction had 7 bases not matched to a gene; V was cut back by 0 bases and J by 3 bases. In germline, CDR1 is WNHNN, CDR2 SYGVQD (reference sequence). The length of the CDR3 is 17 residues. The CDR3 sequence: CASSESDGTSRTDTQYF. The CDR3, as DNA: TGCGCCAGCAGTGAGTCAGATGGGACTAGCCGGACAGATACGCAGTATTTT.

This clone has a handful of counts. V gene TRBV11-2 combines with J gene TRBJ1-1, with D possibly TRBD1 on 5 matching bases. CDR3 length: 18 residues. CDR1 and CDR2 (germline): SGHAT, FQNNGV. Trimming removed 0 bases from V and 3 bases from J, with 20 bases in between. The CDR3 DNA sequence: TGTGCCAGCAGCTTAGATCCGGGGCCGCATCTACCCTACACTGAAGCTTTCTTT. It encodes CASSLDPGPHLPYTEAFF.

This rearrangement joins TRBV12-3 or TRBV12-4 to TRBJ2-7; TRBD1 agrees at 7 bases. The V and J ends lost 6 bases and 5 bases, in that order; junction bases with no gene match: 4. This CDR3 spans 12 amino acids. The CDR3 loop is CASSTGVHEQYF. CDR3 sequence (DNA): TGTGCCAGCAGCACAGGGGTCCACGAGCAGTACTTC.

The genes are TRBV2 and TRBJ1-5; no firm D call. Looked up from germline, CDR1 is SNHLY and CDR2 is FYNNEI. The CDR3 is made up of 14 amino acids. The V gene lost 3 bases and the J gene lost 4 bases, with 10 bases spanning the gap. This chain's CDR3 is CASSEELGNQPQHF. DNA of the CDR3: TGTGCCAGCAGTGAGGAGCTGGGGAATCAGCCCCAGCATTTT.

The chain joins TRBV30 to TRBJ2-2; 7 bases are a match to TRBD1. V lost 0 bases to trimming and J lost 3 bases; unmatched junction nucleotides: 4. The CDR3 sequence is 15 residues long. Germline-derived CDR1 and CDR2 are GTSNPN and SVGIG (reference sequence). CDR3 sequence: CAWSVQGLDTGELFF. The CDR3 DNA is TGTGCCTGGAGTGTACAGGGGCTGGACACCGGGGAGCTGTTTTTT.

The rearrangement links TRBV3-1 (or the pseudogene TRBV3-2) to TRBJ2-7; the match to TRBD1 covers 11 bases. V was pared by 1 base and J by 5 bases, with 7 bases of the junction left unmatched. The CDR3 extends over 16 amino acids. CDR1 is LGHDT and CDR2 is YNNKEL in the germline V gene (reference sequence). The CDR3 DNA reads as TGTGCCAGCAGCCAAGCCGGGACAGGGGGATTCCACGAGCAGTACTTC. Translated: CASSQAGTGGFHEQYF.

This clone was counted a few times. The rearrangement uses TRBV15 and TRBJ2-3, with 12 bases lining up with TRBD1. The CDR3 covers 19 residues. V lost 2 bases and J lost 0; bases outside the gene matches: 9. Germline V lookup: CDR1 LNHNV, CDR2 YYDKDF (reference sequence). DNA for the CDR3: TGTGCCACCAGCAGACGCGGGACAGGGGGCCATCCTAGCACAGATACGCAGTATTTT. It specifies CATSRRGTGGHPSTDTQYF.